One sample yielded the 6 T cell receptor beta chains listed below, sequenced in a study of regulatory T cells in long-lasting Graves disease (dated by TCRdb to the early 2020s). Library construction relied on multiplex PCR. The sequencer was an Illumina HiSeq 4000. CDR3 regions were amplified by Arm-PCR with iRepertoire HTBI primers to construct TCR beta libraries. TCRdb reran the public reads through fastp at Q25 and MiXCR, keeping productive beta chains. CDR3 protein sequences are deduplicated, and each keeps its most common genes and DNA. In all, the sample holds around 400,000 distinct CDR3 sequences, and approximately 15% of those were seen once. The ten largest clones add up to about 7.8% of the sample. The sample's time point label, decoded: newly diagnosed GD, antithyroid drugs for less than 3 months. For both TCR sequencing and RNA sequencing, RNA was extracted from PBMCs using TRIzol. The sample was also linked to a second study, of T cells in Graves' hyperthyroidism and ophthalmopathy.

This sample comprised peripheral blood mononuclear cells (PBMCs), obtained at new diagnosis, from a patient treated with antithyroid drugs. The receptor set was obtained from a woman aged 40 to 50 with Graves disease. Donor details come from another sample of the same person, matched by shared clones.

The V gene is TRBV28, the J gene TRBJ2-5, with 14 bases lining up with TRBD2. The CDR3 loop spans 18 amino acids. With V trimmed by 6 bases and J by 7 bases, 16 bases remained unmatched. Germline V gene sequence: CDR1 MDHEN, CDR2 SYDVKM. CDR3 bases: TGTGCCAGCAGCCTTAGAGACCTTGGGACTAGCGGGAGTTGGACCCAGTACTTC. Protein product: CASSLRDLGTSGSWTQYF.

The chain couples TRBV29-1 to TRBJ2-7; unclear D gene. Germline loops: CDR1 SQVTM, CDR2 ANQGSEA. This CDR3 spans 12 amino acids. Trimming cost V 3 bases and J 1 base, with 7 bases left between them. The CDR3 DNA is TGCAGCGTTGATGACATGTCCTACGAGCAGTACTTC. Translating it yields CSVDDMSYEQYF.

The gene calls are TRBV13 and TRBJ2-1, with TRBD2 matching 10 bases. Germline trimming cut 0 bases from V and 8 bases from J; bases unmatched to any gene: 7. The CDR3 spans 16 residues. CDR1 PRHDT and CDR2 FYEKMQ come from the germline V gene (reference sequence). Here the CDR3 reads CASSLGGLAPIHEQFF. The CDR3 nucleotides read TGTGCCAGCAGCTTAGGGGGACTAGCGCCCATTCATGAGCAGTTCTTC.

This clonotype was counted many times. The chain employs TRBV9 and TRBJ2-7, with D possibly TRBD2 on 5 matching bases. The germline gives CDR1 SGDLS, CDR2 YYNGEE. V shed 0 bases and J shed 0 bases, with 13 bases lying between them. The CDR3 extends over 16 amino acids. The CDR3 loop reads CASSVGSGDNSYEQYF. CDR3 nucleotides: TGTGCCAGCAGCGTAGGATCCGGGGATAACTCCTACGAGCAGTACTTC.

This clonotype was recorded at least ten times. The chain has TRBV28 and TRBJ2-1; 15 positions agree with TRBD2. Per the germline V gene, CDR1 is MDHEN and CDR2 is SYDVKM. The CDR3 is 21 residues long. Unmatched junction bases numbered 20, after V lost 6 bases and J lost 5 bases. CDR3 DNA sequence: TGTGCCAGCAGCCAAATATTCGGGGACCTCGGACTAGCGGGAGGGGACAATGAGCAGTTCTTC. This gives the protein CASSQIFGDLGLAGGDNEQFF.

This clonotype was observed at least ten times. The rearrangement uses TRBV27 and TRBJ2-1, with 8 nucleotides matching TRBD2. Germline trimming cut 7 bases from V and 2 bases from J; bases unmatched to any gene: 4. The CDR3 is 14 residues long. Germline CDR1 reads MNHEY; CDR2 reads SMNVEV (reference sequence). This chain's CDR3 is CASNSGGPYNEQFF. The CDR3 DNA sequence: TGTGCCAGCAATTCGGGGGGGCCCTACAATGAGCAGTTCTTC.